This record covers a single T cell receptor beta chain. What antigen it recognizes has not been identified. No per-base quality is available; no much larger clone lies one base away. The data are from a study of cytomegalovirus exposure and HLA in healthy donors (dated by TCRdb to 2016 to 2017). Some background on the complete study: According to a later analysis, the roughly 120 validation repertoires were produced on the same platform as the approximately 690 repertoires of the first cohort. The study was designed to test whether signatures of past pathogen exposure could be identified by cataloging public T cell receptors. Along with the approximately 700-subject first cohort, a separate validation cohort of over a hundred different subjects was used. The study combined high-throughput TCR immunosequencing, statistical association of individual TCRs with disease status, and machine learning to predict cytomegalovirus infection status.

The donors were included in the validation cohort of 90 to 150 subjects, a group kept apart from the roughly 700-subject first cohort. The library was generated by the immunoSEQ multiplex PCR assay. Regarding the original processing steps: A statistical classification framework was developed to diagnose cytomegalovirus status using the catalog of TCR beta chain sequences. The table comes from immuneACCESS by way of TCRdb, which keeps in-frame sequences with V and J called. Part of the clones is missing from these tables; in studies checked, under half for an unresolved V gene and the rest for unknown reasons. V, J and clone size are taken as reported in that table, and D and trimming were inferred from the DNA itself. This sample has 250,000 to 400,000 clones in its table, and roughly 90% of those were observed once. The biggest ten clones account for approximately 0.95% of the sample. Results and caveats for the whole study, not just this receptor: While some public TCRs were present in many individuals, most TCR sequences turned up only very rarely across donors. Cytomegalovirus status was reported to be diagnosed by the classifier with high specificity and sensitivity in both the original and validation cohorts. All 120 or so repertoires were used to score co-occurrence in the validation cohort in a later analysis, because that analysis had no HLA typing for the cohort. In vitro tests confirmed that three of the cytomegalovirus-associated TCR beta chains recognize cytomegalovirus antigens. In a later analysis, TCRs clustered in the first cohort were found to also tend to co-occur in the 100 to 150 validation repertoires, with 90% to 95% of cluster scores above 0. It was suggested by the authors that the approach could potentially be generalized to other disease states and immunological phenotypes. In the study, about 150 TCR beta chains were listed as associated with cytomegalovirus.

The germline V gene gives CDR1 as SGHVS and CDR2 as FQNEAQ. Inclusive of the bounding cysteine and phenylalanine, the CDR3 is 15 residues long. The CDR3 DNA has 45 bases and is translated from base 1. Deletion took 1 base off V and 1 base off J, with a span of 10 bases between the germline ends. Sample: PBMCs. The chain is made from TRBV7-8 and TRBJ1-2, with the D gene uncertain. The TCR was taken from a man aged 25 to 40 in good health and CMV-seronegative. CDR3 sequence: CASSLDRFINYGYTF. The nucleotides are TGTGCCAGCAGCTTAGATCGGTTTATTAACTATGGCTACACCTTC.